A single sample gave rise to the 31 T cell receptor beta chains below, sequenced in a study of blood T cell repertoires in COVID-19. Profiled with immunoSEQ multiplex PCR; TCRdb holds only in-frame clones, not every one. The repertoire holds some 310,000 clones, with 87% as singletons. The sequenced material came from peripheral blood. The receptors stem from a man aged 45-65 years with active or convalescent COVID-19.

The gene calls are TRBV7-2 and TRBJ1-2; a weak D match, TRBD1 (5 bases). This CDR3 has 13 amino acids. Germline V gives CDR1 SGHTA, CDR2 FQGNSA. V lost 1 base and J lost 8, with 11 bases in between. The CDR3 is CASSLVEGIGYTF. The CDR3, as DNA: TGTGCCAGCAGCTTAGTGGAGGGGATAGGCTACACCTTC.

V usage is TRBV28 and J usage is TRBJ2-1; 8 bases agree with TRBD1. The CDR3 extends over 15 amino acids. CDR1 is MDHEN and CDR2 is SYDVKM in the germline V gene. The J segment lost 3 bases and the V segment lost 4 bases, leaving 5 bases of the junction unmatched. The CDR3 nucleotides read TGTGCCAGCAGTTCCCTTGGACAGGGCTACAATGAGCAGTTCTTC. As protein: CASSSLGQGYNEQFF.

V gene TRBV18 combines with J gene TRBJ1-2; 7 bases fit TRBD1. V gave up 5 bases and J gave up 7 bases; unmatched junction bases: 7. The CDR3 has 13 amino acids. CDR1 KGHSH and CDR2 LQKENI come from the germline V gene. The CDR3 DNA reads as TGTGCCAGCTCAATCGACAGGGTTCCTGGCTACACCTTC. It specifies CASSIDRVPGYTF.

The chain employs TRBV9 and TRBJ1-3, with 7 bases fitting TRBD1. CDR3 length: 17 residues. CDR1 and CDR2 from the germline V gene are SGDLS and YYNGEE. V shed 0 bases and J 1 base; nucleotides not matched to a gene: 7. The CDR3, as DNA: TGTGCCAGCAGCGTAGCCACAGGGGCTCTATCTGGAAACACCATATATTTT. This codes for CASSVATGALSGNTIYF.

The rearrangement uses TRBV18 and TRBJ2-7; the D gene is possibly TRBD1 (6 bases). Trimming removed 8 bases from V and 0 bases from J, with 20 bases in between. Germline assignment: CDR1 KGHSH and CDR2 LQKENI. This CDR3 region has 16 residues. CDR3: CASTRQFQGTSYEQYF. As DNA, the CDR3 is TGTGCCAGCACAAGGCAATTCCAGGGGACCTCCTACGAGCAGTACTTC.

In the case of this clone: In the same sample, other DNA sequences code for this CDR3. CDR3 DNA sequence: TGTGCCAGCAGTCGGACAGCCGCGAACACCGGGGAGCTGTTTTTT. Its translation is CASSRTAANTGELFF. This sequence joins TRBV6-5 and TRBJ2-2; tentative D call: TRBD1 (6 bases). Germline CDR1 reads MNHEY; CDR2 reads SVGAGI. The CDR3 covers 15 residues. V lost 5 bases, J lost 0 bases, and 10 bases lay in between.

The CDR3 reads CASSEQGGNTIYF. The CDR3 DNA reads TGTGCCAGCAGTGAACAGGGAGGAAACACCATATATTTT. The chain combines TRBV2 with TRBJ1-3, with D tentatively TRBD1 (5 bases). Germline V CDR1 and CDR2: SNHLY, FYNNEI. Trimming took off 2 bases at V and 4 bases at J, with 6 bases between the two ends. The CDR3 spans 13 residues.

The chain employs TRBV19 and TRBJ1-1; D remains unclear. This CDR3 is 14 amino acids long. The V gene's germline CDR1 is LNHDA and CDR2 SQIVND (reference sequence). V was trimmed by 5 bases and J by 5 bases, leaving 15 bases between them. CDR3 DNA: TGTGCCAGTAGTCCAGCCCCCGCGGGTACTGAAGCTTTCTTT. This sequence encodes CASSPAPAGTEAFF.

The rearrangement links TRBV18 to TRBJ2-2; 10 bases align to TRBD2. Germline V gene lookup returns CDR1 KGHSH and CDR2 LQKENI. The CDR3 contains 16 residues. With 5 bases clipped from V and 3 bases from J, the junction kept 6 bases outside the gene matches. The CDR3: CASSNGLAVHTGELFF. The DNA for the CDR3 is TGTGCCAGCTCAAACGGACTAGCGGTCCACACCGGGGAGCTGTTTTTT.

This clone was detected only once. The gene calls are TRBV27 and TRBJ2-6, with TRBD2 identical over 7 bases. V shed 6 bases and J 0 bases; nucleotides not matched to a gene: 8. Germline values: CDR1 MNHEY, CDR2 SMNVEV (reference sequence). This CDR3 region has 17 residues. The CDR3 bases are TGTGCCAGCAGCTCCCCGGGGAGGGGCTCTGGGGCCAACGTCCTGACTTTC. Amino acids: CASSSPGRGSGANVLTF.

Comment on this clone: Other DNA sequences within the sample encode an identical CDR3. This sequence joins TRBV28 and TRBJ2-2; weak D call: TRBD2 (8 bases). Trimming pared 1 base from V and 6 bases from J, leaving 18 bases between. The CDR3 totals 17 residues. CDR1 is MDHEN, CDR2 SYDVKM, per germline. CDR3 DNA sequence: TGTGCCAGCAGTTTATTAAGGGGGCAGCGGGGGCCCGGGGAGCTGTTTTTT. It translates to CASSLLRGQRGPGELFF.

To note about this clone: Distinct nucleotide sequences in the sample also encode this CDR3. This sequence joins TRBV7-2 and TRBJ1-1; D might be TRBD1 (5 bases). Germline CDR1 reads SGHTA; CDR2 reads FQGNSA. Trimming took off 1 base at V and 3 bases at J, with 6 bases between the two ends. This CDR3 is built from 13 residues. Written as DNA, the CDR3 is TGTGCCAGCAGCTTAGGGGGGGACACTGAAGCTTTCTTT. Translating it yields CASSLGGDTEAFF.

The count of this clone is one. CDR3 region: CASSLSLGGEAFF. The CDR3 DNA sequence: TGTGCCAGCAGTTTATCGCTCGGTGGTGAAGCTTTCTTT. V is TRBV27 and J is TRBJ1-1; D not resolved. V lost 0 bases and J 7 bases, leaving 9 bases between the germline ends. Germline assignment: CDR1 MNHEY and CDR2 SMNVEV (reference sequence). This CDR3 is 13 amino acids long.

The chain carries TRBV2 and TRBJ1-2, with D possibly matching TRBD1 (5 bases). Germline assignment: CDR1 SNHLY and CDR2 FYNNEI. This CDR3 comprises 13 residues. Trimming left V 6 bases short and J 4 bases short, with 12 bases between. DNA of the CDR3: TGTGCCAGCAGCCCACAGGTGGGCTATGGCTACACCTTC. Translated: CASSPQVGYGYTF. The entire variable domain, with the rest obtained from reference TRBV2 and TRBJ1-2, is as follows: EPEVTQTPSHQVTQMGQEVILRCVPISNHLYFYWYRQILGQKVEFLVSFYNNEISEKSEIFDDQFSVERPDGSNFTLKIRSTKLEDSAMYFCASSPQVGYGYTFGSGTRLTVV.

V gene TRBV10-1 combines with J gene TRBJ2-2, with 7 bases matching TRBD1. Germline trimming cut 7 bases from V and 5 bases from J; bases unmatched to any gene: 4. In germline, CDR1 is WNHNN, CDR2 SYGVQD (reference sequence). This CDR3 region has 13 residues. The CDR3 DNA reads TGCGCCAGCACACCACAGGGGACCGGGGAGCTGTTTTTT. Its protein product is CASTPQGTGELFF.

The chain couples TRBV3-1 (or the pseudogene TRBV3-2) to TRBJ2-5, with 14 bases identical to TRBD2. The CDR3 runs 19 residues. Looked up from germline, CDR1 is LGHDT and CDR2 is YNNKEL (reference sequence). Trimming took 0 bases from V and 5 from J; bases not matched to a gene: 11. The chain's CDR3 is CASSQDLGLAGGPRETQYF. Here the CDR3 DNA reads TGTGCCAGCAGCCAAGATCTCGGACTAGCGGGAGGCCCGAGGGAGACCCAGTACTTC.

The gene calls are TRBV7-2 and TRBJ2-1, with a possible D match to TRBD2 (6 bases). Trimming left V 2 bases short and J 4 bases short, with 12 bases between. This CDR3 comprises 15 residues. Germline V gene lookup returns CDR1 SGHTA and CDR2 FQGNSA. DNA of the CDR3: TGTGCCAGCAGCTTACTTGTTAGCGGTTACAATGAGCAGTTCTTC. Residues: CASSLLVSGYNEQFF.

The chain carries TRBV5-1 and TRBJ2-5; 11 bases map to TRBD1. CDR1 is SGHRS, CDR2 YFSETQ, per germline. Germline trimming cut 4 bases from V and 3 bases from J; bases unmatched to any gene: 5. The CDR3 length is 15 residues. CDR3 sequence (DNA): TGCGCCAGCAGCGGACGGGACAGGGGGGAAGAGACCCAGTACTTC. Its protein is CASSGRDRGEETQYF.

The V and J genes are TRBV28 and TRBJ1-2, with D maybe TRBD1 (5 bases). The CDR3 runs to 14 residues. Trimming took off 3 bases at V and 6 bases at J, with 14 bases between the two ends. Germline CDR1 and CDR2: MDHEN and SYDVKM. This CDR3 reads CASSFLLTGDGYTF. Written as DNA, the CDR3 is TGTGCCAGCAGTTTCCTCCTTACAGGAGATGGCTACACCTTC.

The chain carries TRBV5-1 and TRBJ2-7; 8 bases are a match to TRBD1. From germline, CDR1 is SGHRS and CDR2 YFSETQ. The CDR3 consists of 16 residues. The V and J ends lost 3 bases and 0 bases, in that order; junction bases with no gene match: 8. CDR3 sequence: CASSSGQGAISYEQYF. The CDR3 region has the DNA TGCGCCAGCAGCTCTGGACAGGGTGCCATCTCCTACGAGCAGTACTTC.

V usage is TRBV15 and J usage is TRBJ1-1; D is uncertain. The CDR3 has 13 residues. The germline V gene has CDR1 LNHNV and CDR2 YYDKDF (reference sequence). Between the trimmed V and J ends, which lost 4 bases and 1 base, there was a span of 7 bases. The CDR3 DNA follows: TGTGCCACCAGCAAACAGCAGAACACTGAAGCTTTCTTT. This sequence encodes CATSKQQNTEAFF.

V and J are TRBV10-3 and TRBJ2-2; 10 nucleotides align to TRBD1. CDR3 length: 17 amino acids. Trimming took 7 bases from V and 4 from J; bases not matched to a gene: 12. The germline V gene has CDR1 ENHRY and CDR2 SYGVKD. CDR3 amino acids: CAITPATGTGATGELFF. As DNA, the CDR3 is TGTGCCATCACCCCTGCAACCGGGACAGGGGCCACCGGGGAGCTGTTTTTT.

Concerning this clone itself: Other DNA sequences in this specimen translate into the identical CDR3. The CDR3 DNA is TGTGCCAGTAGTACGGGGGGAGGTCAGCCCCAGCATTTT. Translating it yields CASSTGGGQPQHF. The chain combines TRBV19 with TRBJ1-5, with D possibly matching TRBD1 (5 bases). The CDR3 extends over 13 amino acids. Trimming left V 4 bases short and J 6 bases short, with 10 bases between. Germline V gene lookup returns CDR1 LNHDA and CDR2 SQIVND (reference sequence). The full variable domain, rest sourced from reference TRBV19 and TRBJ1-5, is DGGITQSPKYLFRKEGQNVTLSCEQNLNHDAMYWYRQDPGQGLRLIYYSQIVNDFQKGDIAEGYSVSREKKESFPLTVTSAQKNPTAFYLCASSTGGGQPQHFGDGTRLSIL.

The chain has TRBV4-3 and TRBJ2-1; TRBD1 matches 7 bases. This CDR3 region has 14 residues. Germline CDR1 is LGHNA and CDR2 is YSLEER. The J segment lost 5 bases and the V segment lost 1 base, leaving 2 bases of the junction unmatched. The CDR3, as DNA: TGCGCCAGCAGCCAAGGACAGGGTAACAATGAGCAGTTCTTC. The encoded protein is CASSQGQGNNEQFF.

Only a few counts were recorded for this clone. The CDR3 loop is CASTLERQTPLRYF. The CDR3, as DNA: TGTGCCAGCACCCTCGAAAGACAGACCCCCTTGAGGTACTTC. The V and J genes are TRBV2 and TRBJ2-7; D perhaps matches TRBD1 (5 bases). The germline gives CDR1 SNHLY, CDR2 FYNNEI. CDR3 length equals 14 residues. V was trimmed by 7 bases and J by 12 bases, leaving 25 bases between them.

The CDR3 sequence is CASGNTGSRGNQPQHF. CDR3 coding DNA: TGCGCCAGCGGGAACACAGGCTCCCGAGGTAATCAGCCCCAGCATTTT. The chain uses TRBV5-1 and TRBJ1-5; D is possibly TRBD1 (5 bases). Trimming stripped 7 bases from V and 4 bases from J, with 21 bases between. CDR3 length equals 16 residues. Germline V gene lookup returns CDR1 SGHRS and CDR2 YFSETQ.

The V gene is TRBV11-2, the J gene TRBJ2-1; D is unclear. There are 18 residues in the CDR3. Trimming removed 0 bases from V and 3 bases from J, with 18 bases in between. CDR1 is SGHAT, CDR2 FQNNGV, per germline. The CDR3 protein is CASSLDRSTARLYNEQFF. The CDR3, as DNA: TGTGCCAGCAGCTTAGATCGGTCAACTGCACGTCTCTACAATGAGCAGTTCTTC.

The rearrangement uses TRBV6-6 and TRBJ1-3; D is unclear. The CDR3 contains 15 residues. The ends were cut back, 8 bases at V and 0 bases at J, with 14 bases in the middle. Germline assignment: CDR1 MNHNY and CDR2 SVGAGI (reference sequence). CDR3 bases: TGTGCCAGCGGAGACGGGGTCAGCTCTGGAAACACCATATATTTT. Translated: CASGDGVSSGNTIYF.

Remarks on this clone: Other DNA sequences in the same sample also yield this CDR3. The chain has TRBV7-3 and TRBJ2-2, with a possible D match to TRBD1 (5 bases). CDR3 size: 14 residues. Germline CDR1 is SGHTA and CDR2 is FQGTGA. V lost 5 bases, J lost 4 bases, and 11 bases lay in between. The CDR3 DNA reads TGTGCCAGCAGCCCCCGAACAGGCACCGGGGAGCTGTTTTTT. Its translation: CASSPRTGTGELFF.

This clone occurred a few times. This chain connects TRBV30 to TRBJ2-1, with 8 bases fitting TRBD2. This CDR3 contains 19 residues. The J segment lost 8 bases and the V segment lost 4 bases, leaving 25 bases of the junction unmatched. Per germline, CDR1 GTSNPN and CDR2 SVGIG (reference sequence). The CDR3 sequence: CAWTPGGGTRVPLWDEQFF. CDR3 DNA: TGTGCCTGGACTCCTGGGGGTGGGACTAGGGTTCCCCTTTGGGATGAGCAGTTCTTC.

This clone occurred a few times. This chain links TRBV6-6 with TRBJ2-7; 11 bases are a match to TRBD2. CDR3 length: 16 residues. J gave up 0 bases and V 0 bases, and 1 base lay outside the gene matches. Germline-derived CDR1 and CDR2 are MNHNY and SVGAGI (reference sequence). DNA of the CDR3: TGTGCCAGCAGTTACTCCCTAGCGGGGGGCTCCTACGAGCAGTACTTC. Its protein product is CASSYSLAGGSYEQYF.